The 16 T cell receptor beta chains below all came from one sample that was sequenced in a study of OX40 agonist ivuxolimab in advanced cancers. The data were produced by immunoSEQ multiplex PCR, yet TCRdb's version contains in-frame clones alone and is incomplete. The sample shows more than 100,000 clones, over 85% of them seen only once. This specimen was CD4+ or CD8+ T cells sorted from blood, taken in a trial of the OX40 agonist ivuxolimab. These receptors came from an adult with an advanced solid tumor such as melanoma, head and neck, liver or kidney cancer.

The chain has TRBV7-2 and TRBJ2-2, with D uncertain. CDR3 size: 12 residues. Deletions cut 3 bases from V and 6 bases from J, with 5 bases between. Germline lookup yields CDR1 SGHTA and CDR2 FQGNSA. The CDR3 nucleotides read TGTGCCAGCAGCTTTCTTCCCGGGGAGCTGTTTTTT. As protein: CASSFLPGELFF. Based on the CDR3 plus reference TRBV7-2 and TRBJ2-2, the full variable domain is GAGVSQSPSNKVTEKGKDVELRCDPISGHTALYWYRQSLGQGLEFLIYFQGNSAPDKSGLPSDRFSAERTGGSVSTLTIQRTQQEDSAVYLCASSFLPGELFFGEGSRLTVL.

As for this clone: Other DNA sequences in this specimen translate into the identical CDR3. The chain recombines TRBV28 with TRBJ1-5; D gene ambiguous. V lost 2 bases and J lost 4, with 9 bases in between. Germline CDR1 reads MDHEN; CDR2 reads SYDVKM. CDR3 length: 14 residues. The DNA of the CDR3 is TGTGCCAGCAGTTTAGCGGGAGGGAATCAGCCCCAGCATTTT. Translated: CASSLAGGNQPQHF.

The V gene is TRBV7-2, the J gene TRBJ1-2; possibly TRBD1 for D (6 bases). The CDR3 totals 13 residues. The V and J ends lost 5 bases and 4 bases respectively, with 11 bases between them. Germline-derived CDR1 and CDR2 are SGHTA and FQGNSA. The CDR3 sequence: CASSPRQVYGYTF. CDR3 DNA: TGTGCCAGCAGCCCAAGACAGGTCTATGGCTACACCTTC.

The chain couples TRBV4-2 to TRBJ2-1, with 9 bases identical to TRBD2. V shed 0 bases and J 4 bases; nucleotides not matched to a gene: 4. The CDR3 sequence is 16 residues long. The germline V gene has CDR1 LGHNA and CDR2 YNFKEQ. The CDR3 spells CASSQDSLAGYNEQFF. The CDR3 DNA sequence: TGTGCCAGCAGCCAAGATAGTCTAGCGGGGTACAATGAGCAGTTCTTC.

The chain couples TRBV11-2 to TRBJ2-4, with 9 bases that match TRBD2. Germline V gene data show CDR1 as SGHAT and CDR2 as FQNNGV. V was pared by 4 bases and J by 4 bases, with 5 bases of the junction left unmatched. CDR3 size: 15 residues. The CDR3 loop reads CASSSRTSEKNIQYF. CDR3 bases: TGTGCCAGCAGCTCTCGGACTAGCGAGAAAAACATTCAGTACTTC.

This clone came up once. The V gene is TRBV11-3, the J gene TRBJ2-2; D not certain. V was cut by 3 bases and J by 2 bases, with 10 bases left in between. Germline V CDR1 and CDR2: SGHNT, YENEEA. The length of the CDR3 is 15 residues. CDR3 in DNA: TGTGCCAGCAGCTTGAGGCAGACAAACACCGGGGAGCTGTTTTTT. The encoded protein is CASSLRQTNTGELFF.

V usage is TRBV5-1 and J usage is TRBJ2-2; TRBD1 agrees at 12 bases. Germline assignment: CDR1 SGHRS and CDR2 YFSETQ. The J segment lost 3 bases and the V segment lost 4 bases, leaving 1 base of the junction unmatched. The CDR3 has 15 residues. CDR3 sequence reads: CASSRDRGHTGELFF. CDR3 nucleotides: TGCGCCAGCAGCAGGGACAGGGGGCACACCGGGGAGCTGTTTTTT.

The chain couples TRBV7-3 to TRBJ2-1; 12 bases agree with TRBD2. The CDR3 totals 17 residues. V trimming: 3 bases; J trimming: 8 bases; junction bases outside the gene matches: 11. Germline V gene sequence: CDR1 SGHTA, CDR2 FQGTGA. The CDR3, as DNA: TGTGCCAGCAGCTTGGGACGGCTGGCTAGCGGGAGGGATGAGCAGTTCTTC. It codes for CASSLGRLASGRDEQFF. Filled out from reference TRBV7-3 and TRBJ2-1, the complete variable domain reads GAGVSQTPSNKVTEKGKYVELRCDPISGHTALYWYRQSLGQGPEFLIYFQGTGAADDSGLPNDRFFAVRPEGSVSTLKIQRTERGDSAVYLCASSLGRLASGRDEQFFGPGTRLTVL.

The gene calls are TRBV5-1 and TRBJ2-1; D may be TRBD2 (5 bases). This CDR3 comprises 16 residues. The V gene's germline CDR1 is SGHRS and CDR2 YFSETQ. V was shortened by 0 bases and J by 7 bases, with 17 bases between the two germline ends. For the CDR3, the DNA is TGCGCCAGCAGCTTGGGAGTTTTGGGGAGTGGAAATGAGCAGTTCTTC. It is translated as CASSLGVLGSGNEQFF.

In this sample, this clone turned up once. V is TRBV9 and J is TRBJ2-1, with D possibly matching TRBD2 (6 bases). Germline V gene lookup returns CDR1 SGDLS and CDR2 YYNGEE. The CDR3 is 14 residues long. V was pared by 0 bases and J by 11 bases, with 15 bases between. The CDR3 reads CASSVEPRGGKQFF. Written as DNA, the CDR3 is TGTGCCAGCAGCGTAGAACCCCGTGGGGGGAAGCAGTTCTTC.

This clone was counted only a few times. The V gene is TRBV19, the J gene TRBJ1-5, with D perhaps TRBD1 (6 bases). CDR1 and CDR2 from the germline V gene are LNHDA and SQIVND (reference sequence). The CDR3 runs 15 residues. Trimming removed 1 base from V and 5 bases from J, with 12 bases in between. CDR3: CASSIGGAIYQPQHF. The DNA of the CDR3 is TGTGCCAGTAGTATAGGGGGGGCTATCTATCAGCCCCAGCATTTT.

This clone was counted a single time. In nucleotides, the CDR3 is TGTGCCTGGAGTTCTGGGGAGCGTTCACCCCTCCACTTT. This gives the protein CAWSSGERSPLHF. The chain employs TRBV30 and TRBJ1-6; D remains unclear. Germline assignment: CDR1 GTSNPN and CDR2 SVGIG (reference sequence). This CDR3 spans 13 amino acids. Between the trimmed V and J ends, which lost 2 bases and 9 bases, there was a span of 11 bases.

The chain employs TRBV20-1 and TRBJ2-3, with D unresolved. V lost 4 bases, J lost 5 bases, and 7 bases lay in between. This CDR3 region has 11 residues. Germline V gene lookup returns CDR1 DFQATT and CDR2 SNEGSKA (reference sequence). The CDR3 coding sequence is TGCAGTGCTATACCTCGAGATACGCAGTATTTT. Protein product: CSAIPRDTQYF.

The rearrangement links TRBV6-1 to TRBJ1-5; D possibly corresponds to TRBD1 (6 bases). Trimming took off 3 bases at V and 3 bases at J, with 9 bases between the two ends. Germline V gives CDR1 MNHNS, CDR2 SASEGT. The CDR3 covers 14 residues. The CDR3 sequence: CASSDGQTNQPQHF. In DNA, the CDR3 is TGTGCCAGCAGTGATGGACAGACCAATCAGCCCCAGCATTTT.

In regard to this clone: A read error may account for a junction end that differs from germline. The chain uses TRBV13 and TRBJ2-5, with D perhaps matching TRBD2 (5 bases). CDR1 is PRHDT and CDR2 is FYEKMQ in the germline V gene (reference sequence). The CDR3 is 15 amino acids. The CDR3 DNA is TGTGCCAGCAGCTCCGGTAGTAGCGTCCAAAAGACCCAGTACTTC. Protein: CASSSGSSVQKTQYF.

The chain employs TRBV28 and TRBJ1-6; the D is unclear. The CDR3 sequence is 11 residues long. Trimming took 3 bases from V and 10 from J, leaving 4 bases between them. Germline V lookup: CDR1 MDHEN, CDR2 SYDVKM. CDR3: CASSFRSPLHF. The CDR3 coding sequence is TGTGCCAGCAGTTTTAGGTCACCCCTCCACTTT.